These 32 T cell receptor beta chains share one sample of origin, sequenced in a study of identical twins. Each CDR3 protein gets one entry after TCRdb re-called the 5' RACE reads with MiXCR. The sample lists hundreds of thousands of distinct CDR3 sequences, roughly 6% occurring once. Sequencing was carried out using naive T cells sorted from blood. Receptors were obtained from a man aged 18-30 years in good health.

The chain joins TRBV6-5 to TRBJ2-1; D gene uncertain. The CDR3 runs 12 residues. Germline V gene data show CDR1 as MNHEY and CDR2 as SVGAGI. V lost 6 bases, J lost 6 bases, and 9 bases lay in between. The CDR3 DNA is TGTGCCAGCAGCGATACCGCCAATGAGCAGTTCTTC. Protein product: CASSDTANEQFF.

Concerning this clonotype: This could be a read error, since a much larger clone is one nucleotide away. This chain joins TRBV7-9 and TRBJ1-3; no reliable D call. This CDR3 spans 12 amino acids. Trimming took 1 base from V and 11 from J, leaving 9 bases between them. Looked up from germline, CDR1 is SEHNR and CDR2 is FQNEAQ (reference sequence). The CDR3 coding sequence is TGTGCCAGCAGCTTAGAGTCGAACCCCATATATTTT. Translated: CASSLESNPIYF.

This clonotype showed up many times. This chain uses TRBV10-3 with TRBJ2-7; D could derive from TRBD1 or TRBD2 (5 bases each). The V gene's germline CDR1 is ENHRY and CDR2 SYGVKD. CDR3 length: 14 residues. V lost 0 bases and J lost 4, with 10 bases in between. CDR3 residues: CAISESGVGYEQYF. For the CDR3, the DNA is TGTGCCATCAGTGAGTCGGGGGTAGGTTACGAGCAGTACTTC.

This clonotype came up many times. The chain links TRBV12-3 or TRBV12-4 to TRBJ2-2; D is ambiguous. V dropped 8 bases and J dropped 4 bases, with 11 bases sitting between them. This CDR3 comprises 13 residues. DNA for the CDR3: TGTGCCAGCTGCCCCAGCATCACCGGGGAGCTGTTTTTT. Translation gives CASCPSITGELFF.

This clonotype showed up just a few times. The V and J genes are TRBV5-6 and TRBJ1-5; possible D gene TRBD1, 5 bases. The ends were cut back, 1 base at V and 2 bases at J, with 10 bases in the middle. This CDR3 spans 15 amino acids. CDR1 and CDR2 from the germline V gene are SGHDT and YYEEEE. The chain's CDR3 is CASSLRDGRNQPQHF. CDR3 nucleotides: TGTGCCAGCAGCTTGAGGGACGGACGCAATCAGCCCCAGCATTTT.

This clonotype was seen a few times. The gene calls are TRBV29-1 and TRBJ2-1; D is unclear. This CDR3 region has 11 residues. CDR1 and CDR2 (germline): SQVTM, ANQGSEA. V was clipped by 2 bases and J by 6 bases, with 5 bases between them. This CDR3 reads CSVEPANEQFF. For the CDR3, the DNA is TGCAGCGTTGAACCAGCCAATGAGCAGTTCTTC.

This clonotype was seen many times. The chain uses TRBV15 and TRBJ2-3; 16 nucleotides line up with TRBD2. V lost 3 bases, J lost 5 bases, and 2 bases stayed unmatched. CDR1 LNHNV and CDR2 YYDKDF come from the germline V gene (reference sequence). This CDR3 spans 16 amino acids. The CDR3 DNA reads TGTGCCACCAGCAGGGGACTAGCGGGAGGGGAAGATACGCAGTATTTT. This translates into CATSRGLAGGEDTQYF.

The rearrangement links TRBV6-4 to TRBJ2-7; TRBD1 or TRBD2 may be the D gene (5 bases each). V lost 0 bases and J lost 0, with 12 bases in between. The CDR3 totals 16 residues. From germline, CDR1 is MRHNA and CDR2 SNTAGT. In nucleotides, the CDR3 is TGTGCCAGCAGTGACTCGGGGGAAAAGAGCTCCTACGAGCAGTACGTC. Protein: CASSDSGEKSSYEQYV.

V and J are TRBV2 and TRBJ1-1, with D unresolved. The germline V gene has CDR1 SNHLY and CDR2 FYNNEI. V lost 5 bases to trimming and J lost 0 bases, with 13 bases between them. There are 15 residues in the CDR3. The CDR3 sequence is CASSPEGLMNTEAFF. The DNA of the CDR3 is TGTGCCAGCAGTCCAGAGGGATTAATGAACACTGAAGCTTTCTTT.

The V gene is TRBV6-5, the J gene TRBJ1-5, with 9 nucleotides matching TRBD1. The CDR3 is 16 residues long. Germline CDR1 and CDR2: MNHEY and SVGAGI. V was pared by 0 bases and J by 1 base, with 1 base of the junction left unmatched. The CDR3 DNA follows: TGTGCCAGCAGTTACTCCGGACAGGGGAGCAATCAGCCCCAGCATTTT. Translated, it gives CASSYSGQGSNQPQHF.

This clonotype was detected many times. The chain couples TRBV29-1 to TRBJ2-2; D may match TRBD1 or TRBD2 (5 bases each). CDR1 is SQVTM, CDR2 ANQGSEA, per germline. The CDR3 is made up of 14 amino acids. The germline V and J ends were trimmed by 3 bases and 5 bases, with 13 bases remaining between them. CDR3 loop: CSVEMGDWTGELFF. CDR3 DNA sequence: TGCAGCGTTGAGATGGGGGATTGGACCGGGGAGCTGTTTTTT.

This clonotype came up many times. The chain couples TRBV5-1 to TRBJ2-1; TRBD1 matches at 10 bases. Germline CDR1 and CDR2: SGHRS and YFSETQ. V shed 2 bases and J 4 bases; nucleotides not matched to a gene: 3. The CDR3 contains 15 residues. In DNA form, the CDR3 reads TGCGCCAGCAGCTTAGGGACAGGGGTTTACAATGAGCAGTTCTTC. It translates to CASSLGTGVYNEQFF.

V usage is TRBV5-1 and J usage is TRBJ2-5; tentatively, D is TRBD1 (5 bases). The germline gives CDR1 SGHRS, CDR2 YFSETQ. The CDR3 loop spans 14 amino acids. With 0 bases removed from V and 5 bases from J, the gap between germline ends came to 11 bases. CDR3 residues: CASSLVFKGETQYF. In nucleotides, the CDR3 is TGCGCCAGCAGCTTGGTTTTCAAGGGGGAGACCCAGTACTTC.

About this clonotype: A much larger clone differs by one base, so this may be a read error. The conserved closing phenylalanine or tryptophan is absent in this CDR3, likely reflecting a read error. The chain links TRBV6-5 to TRBJ2-5; D gene unclear. The CDR3 is 12 amino acids. The V end was cut by 5 bases, the J end by 4 bases, with 8 bases between. Germline CDR1 reads MNHEY; CDR2 reads SVGAGI. The CDR3 loop reads CASSRIPETQYC. The CDR3 DNA reads as TGTGCCAGCAGTCGTATTCCAGAGACCCAGTACTGC.

This clonotype was recorded a few times. V usage is TRBV11-2 and J usage is TRBJ1-4, with D maybe TRBD1 (5 bases). The CDR3 is made up of 16 amino acids. Per the germline V gene, CDR1 is SGHAT and CDR2 is FQNNGV. Trimming took 8 bases from V and 8 from J, leaving 24 bases between them. The CDR3 bases are TGTGCCAGCCGTTCCCCCCTGAGCAGGGTCGGGGAAAAACTGTTTTTT. Protein sequence: CASRSPLSRVGEKLFF. Variable domain in full (rest from reference TRBV11-2 and TRBJ1-4): EAGVAQSPRYKIIEKRQSVAFWCNPISGHATLYWYQQILGQGPKLLIQFQNNGVVDDSQLPKDRFSAERLKGVDSTLKIQPAKLEDSAVYLCASRSPLSRVGEKLFFGSGTQLSVL.

This clonotype came up a few times. The chain employs TRBV4-1 and TRBJ2-1; possibly TRBD1 or TRBD2 for D (5 bases each). Trimming removed 3 bases at V and 6 bases at J, with 9 bases between. CDR1 is MGHRA, CDR2 YSYEKL, per germline. This CDR3 is 13 amino acids long. CDR3 nucleotides: TGCGCCAGCAGCCATGCAGGGACCAATGAGCAGTTCTTC. Protein: CASSHAGTNEQFF.

This sequence joins TRBV6-6 and TRBJ2-1, with 9 nucleotides matching TRBD2. This CDR3 is built from 12 residues. Per the germline V gene, CDR1 is MNHNY and CDR2 is SVGAGI (reference sequence). J lost 13 bases, V lost 6 bases, and 7 bases had no gene match. The CDR3 reads CASSLGGLAQFF. CDR3 in DNA: TGTGCCAGCAGCCTGGGGGGACTAGCCCAGTTCTTC.

This clonotype was picked up many times. Here the CDR3 DNA reads TGTGCCAGCAGTTCCCGTTCACCCCTCCACTTT. This encodes CASSSRSPLHF. J is TRBJ1-6 and V is TRBV12-3 or TRBV12-4, with D unresolved. V was shortened by 4 bases and J by 9 bases, with 4 bases between the two germline ends. The CDR3 length is 11 residues.

This chain connects TRBV5-6 to TRBJ2-7, with 10 bases that match TRBD1. The germline V gene encodes CDR1 SGHDT and CDR2 YYEEEE. The V segment lost 4 bases and the J segment 6 bases; nucleotides outside the gene matches: 13. This CDR3 has 16 amino acids. The CDR3 protein is CASSDLRQGATVEQYF. The CDR3 DNA reads as TGTGCCAGCAGCGATCTGCGACAGGGGGCAACGGTCGAGCAGTACTTC.

The sample holds many counts of this clonotype. The chain combines TRBV25-1 with TRBJ1-6, with 7 bases matching TRBD1. CDR3 length equals 13 residues. CDR1 and CDR2 from the germline V gene are MGHDK and SYGVNS. V lost 5 bases to trimming and J lost 8 bases; unmatched junction nucleotides: 3. CDR3 protein: CASSSTGDSPLHF. The CDR3 coding sequence is TGTGCCAGCAGTTCTACAGGGGATTCACCCCTCCACTTT.

Only a few counts were recorded for this clonotype. The chain couples TRBV2 to TRBJ1-1; D remains unclear. Germline-derived CDR1 and CDR2 are SNHLY and FYNNEI. The CDR3 has 15 residues. V lost 4 bases and J lost 0, with 12 bases in between. The CDR3 protein is CASSVKQTMNTEAFF. The CDR3 nucleotides read TGTGCCAGCAGTGTTAAGCAGACTATGAACACTGAAGCTTTCTTT.

The rearrangement joins TRBV27 to TRBJ2-5, with D possibly TRBD1 on 5 matching bases. The V gene lost 5 bases and the J gene lost 5 bases, with 18 bases spanning the gap. Per the germline V gene, CDR1 is MNHEY and CDR2 is SMNVEV (reference sequence). The CDR3 spans 15 residues. CDR3: CASSPTTAMGETQYF. The DNA of the CDR3 is TGTGCCAGCAGTCCAACGACAGCGATGGGGGAGACCCAGTACTTC.

This clonotype was counted many times. The chain joins TRBV15 to TRBJ2-3; 8 bases map to TRBD1. Germline loops: CDR1 LNHNV, CDR2 YYDKDF (reference sequence). The CDR3 has 16 residues. V lost 3 bases and J lost 4; bases outside the gene matches: 9. The DNA of the CDR3 is TGTGCCACCAGCAGCGCCCCAGGGGGCTGGTCAGATACGCAGTATTTT. This gives the protein CATSSAPGGWSDTQYF.

This clonotype was recorded a few times. The rearrangement uses TRBV20-1 and TRBJ2-1, with D unclear. In germline, CDR1 is DFQATT, CDR2 SNEGSKA (reference sequence). CDR3 size: 16 residues. The ends were cut back, 3 bases at V and 5 bases at J, with 20 bases in the middle. Here the CDR3 reads CSASPAIQTTDNEQFF. The CDR3 DNA reads TGCAGTGCTAGTCCCGCAATACAGACAACCGACAATGAGCAGTTCTTC.

This clonotype has a count of ten or more. This chain joins TRBV20-1 and TRBJ2-3; D is uncertain. The V and J ends lost 5 bases and 3 bases respectively, with 9 bases between them. Germline V gene sequence: CDR1 DFQATT, CDR2 SNEGSKA (reference sequence). This CDR3 comprises 12 residues. CDR3 sequence: CSARNSTDTQYF. CDR3 coding DNA: TGCAGTGCTCGAAACAGTACAGATACGCAGTATTTT.

This clonotype has a count of ten or more. The chain uses TRBV27 and TRBJ1-2; D is perhaps TRBD1 (6 bases). Germline CDR1 reads MNHEY; CDR2 reads SMNVEV (reference sequence). Trimming stripped 3 bases from V and 5 bases from J, with 19 bases between. The CDR3 spans 16 residues. This CDR3 reads CASSLIGGRDLYGYTF. CDR3 coding DNA: TGTGCCAGCAGTTTGATTGGGGGCAGAGACCTATATGGCTACACCTTC.

This clonotype showed up many times. This chain connects TRBV25-1 to TRBJ2-7, with D tentatively TRBD2 (5 bases). In germline, CDR1 is MGHDK, CDR2 SYGVNS. V shed 2 bases and J shed 6 bases, with 11 bases lying between them. This CDR3 has 13 residues. In DNA, the CDR3 is TGTGCCAGCAGTGAACCGGGGTCTGGCGAGCAGTACGTC. Amino acids: CASSEPGSGEQYV.

This clonotype was seen ten or more times. The rearrangement joins TRBV20-1 to TRBJ2-1, with 11 bases fitting TRBD2. The CDR3 totals 15 residues. V trimming: 0 bases; J trimming: 10 bases; junction bases outside the gene matches: 8. Germline V gives CDR1 DFQATT, CDR2 SNEGSKA (reference sequence). The CDR3 coding sequence is TGCAGTGCTAGAGAAGAACTAGCGGGAGTTTGGGAGCAGTTCTTC. Encoded protein: CSAREELAGVWEQFF.

This clonotype was seen a handful of times. The chain recombines TRBV7-9 with TRBJ2-3; TRBD1 is a possible D gene (5 bases). The germline V and J ends were trimmed by 2 bases and 2 bases, with 17 bases remaining between them. This CDR3 region has 17 residues. From germline, CDR1 is SEHNR and CDR2 FQNEAQ (reference sequence). The CDR3 DNA follows: TGTGCCAGCAGCTTAAGTCCCACAGGCACCGCCACAGATACGCAGTATTTT. It yields the protein CASSLSPTGTATDTQYF.

This clonotype was found many times. The J gene is TRBJ2-1, the V gene TRBV27, with TRBD2 as a possible D gene (5 bases). Germline-derived CDR1 and CDR2 are MNHEY and SMNVEV (reference sequence). Trimming stripped 4 bases from V and 13 bases from J, with 20 bases between. This CDR3 contains 14 residues. The CDR3 region is CASSSRALAFVQFF. The DNA of the CDR3 is TGTGCCAGCAGTTCGCGGGCGCTAGCCTTTGTTCAGTTCTTC.

This clonotype occurred many times. This chain connects TRBV6-2 or TRBV6-3 to TRBJ2-2, with D tentatively TRBD1 (5 bases). The germline gives CDR1 MNHEY, CDR2 SVGEGT. V was cut by 2 bases and J by 7 bases, with 8 bases left in between. This CDR3 comprises 13 residues. In nucleotides, the CDR3 is TGTGCCAGCAGTTACCCAGGGCACGGGGAGCTGTTTTTT. Translating it yields CASSYPGHGELFF.

This clonotype appeared many times. The chain couples TRBV12-3 or TRBV12-4 to TRBJ1-4; 8 bases are a match to TRBD1. This CDR3 region has 14 residues. The V gene end was trimmed by 6 bases and the J gene end by 3 bases; junction bases not matched to a gene: 3. The CDR3 region is CASSPGQANEKLFF. CDR3 sequence (DNA): TGTGCCAGCAGCCCGGGACAGGCTAATGAAAAACTGTTTTTT.